Each of the 31 T cell receptor beta chains below was sequenced from the same sample in a study of radiotherapy plus CTLA-4 blockade in lung cancer. TCRdb's copy holds only in-frame clones and misses some; the assay was immunoSEQ multiplex PCR. The profile shows some 94,000 clones, 80% to 85% of them singletons. The sequencing used peripheral blood, collected from a patient treated with radiotherapy plus ipilimumab. The receptor set was obtained from a human donor with non-small cell lung cancer that progressed on radiotherapy plus ipilimumab.

The chain uses TRBV9 and TRBJ2-2; a possible D gene is TRBD2 (6 bases). The V gene's germline CDR1 is SGDLS and CDR2 YYNGEE. The CDR3 is 17 residues long. Trimming cost V 0 bases and J 9 bases, with 21 bases left between them. The CDR3 here is CASSVAPRSSGHRELFF. The CDR3 DNA is TGTGCCAGCAGCGTAGCTCCTAGGTCGAGCGGGCACAGGGAGCTGTTTTTT.

This clone was seen a few times. The chain couples TRBV2 to TRBJ1-4; 9 bases agree with TRBD1. J lost 0 bases, V lost 4 bases, and 9 bases had no gene match. CDR1 and CDR2 from the germline V gene are SNHLY and FYNNEI. This CDR3 is built from 18 residues. CDR3 protein: CASSGTGERLSTNEKLFF. The CDR3 DNA is TGTGCCAGCAGTGGGACAGGGGAACGGCTTTCAACTAATGAAAAACTGTTTTTT. The variable domain in full, completed from reference TRBV2 and TRBJ1-4, reads EPEVTQTPSHQVTQMGQEVILRCVPISNHLYFYWYRQILGQKVEFLVSFYNNEISEKSEIFDDQFSVERPDGSNFTLKIRSTKLEDSAMYFCASSGTGERLSTNEKLFFGSGTQLSVL.

The chain employs TRBV4-1 and TRBJ2-7; 10 bases line up with TRBD2. From germline, CDR1 is MGHRA and CDR2 YSYEKL. CDR3 length equals 15 residues. The ends lost 0 bases at V and 5 bases at J; junction bases unmatched: 4. The DNA of the CDR3 is TGCGCCAGCAGCCAAGAATCTAGCGGGAGCCACGAGCAGTACTTC. Translated: CASSQESSGSHEQYF.

This clone was counted a few times. As DNA, the CDR3 is TGTGCCAGCAGTGACTCACTCGAACAGGGTCTTCTTGGGGTCACCATATATTTT. Its translation: CASSDSLEQGLLGVTIYF. V is TRBV2 and J is TRBJ1-3, with a tentative D call TRBD1 (6 bases). Between the trimmed V and J ends, which lost 3 bases and 9 bases, there was a span of 27 bases. Germline CDR1 reads SNHLY; CDR2 reads FYNNEI. The CDR3 is 18 residues long.

J is TRBJ2-1 and V is TRBV7-9; D gene ambiguous. The V end was cut by 5 bases, the J end by 7 bases, with 15 bases between. This CDR3 spans 14 amino acids. Germline CDR1 reads SEHNR; CDR2 reads FQNEAQ (reference sequence). This chain's CDR3 is CASSQLTGFNEQFF. The CDR3 bases are TGTGCCAGCAGCCAATTGACTGGTTTTAATGAGCAGTTCTTC.

This clone is a singleton in its sample. CDR3 nucleotide sequence: TGTGCCAGCAGCTTAGAAGGGACTAGCGGAATCAATGAGCAGTTCTTC. Its protein is CASSLEGTSGINEQFF. This chain joins TRBV7-9 and TRBJ2-1; 11 bases align to TRBD2. J was trimmed by 6 bases and V by 1 base; bases with no gene match: 5. CDR3 length: 16 residues. CDR1 is SEHNR, CDR2 FQNEAQ, per germline (reference sequence). Full variable domain (outside the CDR3, taken from reference TRBV7-9 and TRBJ2-1): DTGVSQNPRHKITKRGQNVTFRCDPISEHNRLYWYRQTLGQGPEFLTYFQNEAQLEKSRLLSDRFSAERPKGSFSTLEIQRTEQGDSAMYLCASSLEGTSGINEQFFGPGTRLTVL.

The chain links TRBV28 to TRBJ1-1, with 8 bases that match TRBD1. This CDR3 is 14 amino acids long. CDR1 MDHEN and CDR2 SYDVKM come from the germline V gene. V shed 6 bases and J 4 bases; nucleotides not matched to a gene: 7. Here the CDR3 DNA reads TGTGCCAGCAGCATTACAGGGGGTGGCACTGAAGCTTTCTTT. Translated, it gives CASSITGGGTEAFF.

V is TRBV18 and J is TRBJ1-1; no reliable D call. The CDR3 consists of 13 residues. Germline-derived CDR1 and CDR2 are KGHSH and LQKENI. Trimming pared 6 bases from V and 3 bases from J, leaving 11 bases between. CDR3 residues: CASSDPRDTEAFF. The CDR3 DNA reads as TGTGCCAGCTCCGATCCGAGGGACACTGAAGCTTTCTTT.

The V and J genes are TRBV28 and TRBJ2-4; D may match TRBD1 or TRBD2 (5 bases each). The CDR3 contains 16 residues. Germline V gene lookup returns CDR1 MDHEN and CDR2 SYDVKM. The V end lost 4 bases, the J end lost 3 bases, and 16 bases lay between the germline ends. This CDR3 is CASSSGGSVDKNIQYF. CDR3 DNA: TGTGCCAGCAGTTCTGGGGGATCTGTGGACAAAAACATTCAGTACTTC.

The rearrangement joins TRBV10-3 to TRBJ2-1; 9 nucleotides align to TRBD2. CDR1 is ENHRY, CDR2 SYGVKD, per germline. Trimming at V came to 10 bases and at J to 4 bases, leaving 8 bases not matched to a gene. CDR3 length: 14 residues. Written as DNA, the CDR3 is TGTGCCACTAAAGGGCTAGCGGGATACAATGAGCAGTTCTTC. This gives the protein CATKGLAGYNEQFF.

The V and J genes are TRBV2 and TRBJ1-3; maybe TRBD1 (5 bases). The germline gives CDR1 SNHLY, CDR2 FYNNEI. The CDR3 contains 15 residues. With 0 bases removed from V and 2 bases from J, the gap between germline ends came to 8 bases. CDR3: CASSEAGRAGNTIYF. The CDR3 DNA reads TGTGCCAGCAGTGAAGCTGGCAGGGCTGGAAACACCATATATTTT.

CDR3 nucleotide sequence: TGTGCCAGTAGTCGAACTAGCGGTGTTTACAATGAGCAGTTCTTC. This sequence encodes CASSRTSGVYNEQFF. The V gene is TRBV19, the J gene TRBJ2-1, with 8 bases fitting TRBD2. V was pared by 5 bases and J by 4 bases, with 7 bases of the junction left unmatched. The CDR3 runs 15 residues. CDR1 and CDR2 from the germline V gene are LNHDA and SQIVND (reference sequence).

The rearrangement links TRBV28 to TRBJ1-5; D remains unclear. Trimming removed 2 bases from V and 7 bases from J, with 6 bases in between. The CDR3 has 12 residues. The germline CDR1 and CDR2 sequences are MDHEN and SYDVKM. In DNA, the CDR3 is TGTGCCAGCAGTTTACCTCCCCAGCCCCAGCATTTT. Protein product: CASSLPPQPQHF.

V and J are TRBV10-2 and TRBJ2-2, with TRBD2 identical over 12 bases. The V and J ends lost 5 bases and 6 bases, in that order; junction bases with no gene match: 7. Per the germline V gene, CDR1 is WSHSY and CDR2 is SAAADI. The CDR3 runs to 16 residues. The CDR3 is CASSSWTSGVSGELFF. The CDR3 DNA reads TGCGCCAGCAGTTCCTGGACTAGCGGGGTTTCCGGGGAGCTGTTTTTT.

The chain combines TRBV28 with TRBJ2-3; 10 positions match TRBD2. CDR3 length: 16 residues. CDR1 and CDR2 from the germline V gene are MDHEN and SYDVKM. After removal of 5 bases from V and 1 base from J, the junction contained 6 bases not matched to a gene. The CDR3 DNA follows: TGTGCCAGCAGTGAAAGCGGGAGGGCCGGCACAGATACGCAGTATTTT. Protein: CASSESGRAGTDTQYF.

V gene TRBV6-6 combines with J gene TRBJ2-7; perhaps D is TRBD1 or TRBD2 (5 bases each). CDR3 length: 15 residues. Germline V gives CDR1 MNHNY, CDR2 SVGAGI (reference sequence). Trimming shortened V by 6 bases and J by 0 bases, and 15 bases separated the two germline ends. CDR3 DNA sequence: TGTGCCAGCAGACCGGGGACCGCTAGCTCCTACGAGCAGTACGTC. Translating gives CASRPGTASSYEQYV.

This clone was counted a single time. This chain connects TRBV5-1 to TRBJ1-4; 9 bases match TRBD1. V dropped 0 bases and J dropped 4; count of bases not matched to a gene: 1. This CDR3 region has 15 residues. Germline CDR1 SGHRS, CDR2 YFSETQ. This CDR3 is CASSLGTGDNEKLFF. In nucleotides, the CDR3 is TGCGCCAGCAGCTTGGGGACAGGGGATAATGAAAAACTGTTTTTT. Looking up the rest from reference TRBV5-1 and TRBJ1-4 gives the full variable domain: KAGVTQTPRYLIKTRGQQVTLSCSPISGHRSVSWYQQTPGQGLQFLFEYFSETQRNKGNFPGRFSGRQFSNSRSEMNVSTLELGDSALYLCASSLGTGDNEKLFFGSGTQLSVL.

This CDR3 is CASSPRGLSHTDTQYF. As DNA, the CDR3 is TGTGCCAGCAGCCCCCGGGGCCTTTCCCACACAGATACGCAGTATTTT. The gene calls are TRBV9 and TRBJ2-3; either TRBD1 or TRBD2 may fit D (5 bases each). With 4 bases removed from V and 2 bases from J, the gap between germline ends came to 17 bases. Germline V gene lookup returns CDR1 SGDLS and CDR2 YYNGEE. The CDR3 contains 16 residues.

The chain couples TRBV27 to TRBJ2-1; 7 nucleotides agree with TRBD2. Trimming removed 5 bases from V and 7 bases from J; junction bases left unmatched: 17. The CDR3 loop spans 17 amino acids. The germline V gene encodes CDR1 MNHEY and CDR2 SMNVEV (reference sequence). The CDR3: CASSPTPTSGITNEQFF. In DNA form, the CDR3 reads TGTGCCAGCAGTCCGACACCAACCAGCGGGATAACTAATGAGCAGTTCTTC.

This clone was seen once. The rearrangement uses TRBV7-2 and TRBJ2-3; D unclear. Deletions cut 0 bases from V and 2 bases from J, with 9 bases between. This CDR3 contains 15 residues. Germline V lookup: CDR1 SGHTA, CDR2 FQGNSA. CDR3 bases: TGTGCCAGCAGCTTAGCGAACTCGCTCACAGATACGCAGTATTTT. It specifies CASSLANSLTDTQYF.

This chain uses TRBV29-1 with TRBJ2-5; D gene uncertain. Germline-derived CDR1 and CDR2 are SQVTM and ANQGSEA. CDR3 size: 13 residues. V lost 5 bases, J lost 3 bases, and 13 bases lay in between. The CDR3 sequence is CSVRPGGKETQYF. The CDR3 DNA follows: TGCAGCGTTCGACCAGGTGGGAAAGAGACCCAGTACTTC.

The chain is built from TRBV10-3 and TRBJ2-7; D unclear. The V end lost 0 bases, the J end lost 3 bases, and 9 bases lay between the germline ends. The CDR3 has 14 amino acids. In germline, CDR1 is ENHRY, CDR2 SYGVKD. CDR3 DNA: TGTGCCATCAGTGAGTCGCGAAGGTACTACGAGCAGTACGTC. Translation: CAISESRRYYEQYV.

This clone was seen just once. The chain carries TRBV7-9 and TRBJ2-4; TRBD2 aligns across 7 bases. The CDR3 loop spans 14 amino acids. Germline CDR1 reads SEHNR; CDR2 reads FQNEAQ (reference sequence). V trimming: 4 bases; J trimming: 1 base; junction bases outside the gene matches: 1. The DNA for the CDR3 is TGTGCCAGCAGCTCTAGCGGTGCCAAAAACATTCAGTACTTC. This translates into CASSSSGAKNIQYF.

CDR3 coding DNA: TGTGCCAGCAGTGCCCAAGCGGGAGTAGGGAATGAGCAGTTCTTC. Protein product: CASSAQAGVGNEQFF. V usage is TRBV2 and J usage is TRBJ2-1; 8 bases are shared with TRBD2. Per the germline V gene, CDR1 is SNHLY and CDR2 is FYNNEI. V was clipped by 4 bases and J by 7 bases; unmatched bases: 9. The CDR3 contains 15 residues.

The chain uses TRBV5-1 and TRBJ2-1, with 12 bases lining up with TRBD2. The junction had 5 bases not matched to a gene; V was cut back by 3 bases and J by 4 bases. The CDR3 is 16 amino acids. The germline gives CDR1 SGHRS, CDR2 YFSETQ. The CDR3 reads CASSWRTSGVYNEQFF. The CDR3 DNA sequence: TGCGCCAGCAGCTGGAGGACTAGCGGGGTGTACAATGAGCAGTTCTTC.

The rearrangement uses TRBV9 and TRBJ2-5; TRBD2 matches 14 bases. Trimming cost V 8 bases and J 4 bases; bases outside gene matches: 7. The CDR3 length is 15 residues. Looked up from germline, CDR1 is SGDLS and CDR2 is YYNGEE. Written as DNA, the CDR3 is TGTGCCAGTGGACTAGCGGGAGGTGAGGGAGAGACCCAGTACTTC. Its translation is CASGLAGGEGETQYF.

V gene TRBV27 combines with J gene TRBJ2-7, with D uncertain. CDR3 length: 11 amino acids. Germline lookup yields CDR1 MNHEY and CDR2 SMNVEV (reference sequence). The V gene lost 3 bases and the J gene lost 10 bases, with 10 bases spanning the gap. CDR3 amino acids: CASSLTASQYV. The CDR3 bases are TGTGCCAGCAGTTTGACGGCTTCTCAGTACGTC.

The chain carries TRBV19 and TRBJ2-5, with TRBD1 as a possible D gene (6 bases). Trimming pared 3 bases from V and 1 base from J, leaving 15 bases between. This CDR3 is 16 amino acids long. Germline V CDR1 and CDR2: LNHDA, SQIVND (reference sequence). Written as DNA, the CDR3 is TGTGCCAGTAGTATTGGGTCGGGACATATCCAAGAGACCCAGTACTTC. Amino acids: CASSIGSGHIQETQYF.

Only one count was recorded for this clone. The chain is built from TRBV2 and TRBJ2-7, with D possibly being TRBD1 (6 bases). This CDR3 has 12 amino acids. Germline CDR1 reads SNHLY; CDR2 reads FYNNEI. V shed 7 bases and J shed 2 bases, with 9 bases lying between them. The CDR3 is CASKRTAYEQYV. DNA of the CDR3: TGTGCCAGCAAGCGGACAGCCTACGAGCAGTACGTC.

The V call is TRBV6-1, the J call TRBJ2-1; 7 bases align to TRBD2. CDR3 length: 17 amino acids. The V segment lost 3 bases and the J segment 0 bases; nucleotides outside the gene matches: 8. The germline gives CDR1 MNHNS, CDR2 SASEGT. The CDR3 loop reads CASSEWNTGGSYNEQFF. CDR3 sequence (DNA): TGTGCCAGCAGTGAGTGGAACACGGGAGGCTCCTACAATGAGCAGTTCTTC.

This clone was observed a few times. The V and J genes are TRBV28 and TRBJ2-7; D is unclear. The CDR3 has 13 residues. Germline loops: CDR1 MDHEN, CDR2 SYDVKM. V lost 5 bases to trimming and J lost 2 bases, with 10 bases between them. The CDR3 sequence: CASSPRGPYEQYV. Written as DNA, the CDR3 is TGTGCCAGCAGTCCTCGAGGCCCCTACGAGCAGTACGTC.